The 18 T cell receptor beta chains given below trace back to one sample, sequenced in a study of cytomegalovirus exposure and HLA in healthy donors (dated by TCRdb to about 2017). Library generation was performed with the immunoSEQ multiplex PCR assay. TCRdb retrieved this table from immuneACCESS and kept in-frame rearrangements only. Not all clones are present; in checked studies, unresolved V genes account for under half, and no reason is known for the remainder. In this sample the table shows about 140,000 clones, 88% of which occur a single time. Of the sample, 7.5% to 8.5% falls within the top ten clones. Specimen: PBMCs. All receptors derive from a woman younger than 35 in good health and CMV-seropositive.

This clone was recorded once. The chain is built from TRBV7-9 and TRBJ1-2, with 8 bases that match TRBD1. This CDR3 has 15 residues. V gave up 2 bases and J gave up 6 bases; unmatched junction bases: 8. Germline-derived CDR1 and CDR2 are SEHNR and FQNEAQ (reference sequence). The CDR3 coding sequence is TGTGCCAGCAGCTTATCGGGGCAGGGGGCCAATGGCTACACCTTC. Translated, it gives CASSLSGQGANGYTF.

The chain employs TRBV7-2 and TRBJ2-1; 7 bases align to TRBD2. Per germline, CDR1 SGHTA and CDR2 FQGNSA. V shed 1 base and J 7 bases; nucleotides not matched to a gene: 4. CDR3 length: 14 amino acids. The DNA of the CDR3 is TGTGCCAGCAGCTTAGACCCTAGCGGTAATGAGCAGTTCTTC. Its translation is CASSLDPSGNEQFF.

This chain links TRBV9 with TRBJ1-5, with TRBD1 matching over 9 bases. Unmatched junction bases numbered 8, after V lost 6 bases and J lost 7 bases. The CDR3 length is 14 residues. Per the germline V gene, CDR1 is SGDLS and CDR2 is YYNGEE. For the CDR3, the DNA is TGTGCCAGCAACCGGGACAGGGTAGGACAGCCCCAGCATTTT. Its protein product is CASNRDRVGQPQHF.

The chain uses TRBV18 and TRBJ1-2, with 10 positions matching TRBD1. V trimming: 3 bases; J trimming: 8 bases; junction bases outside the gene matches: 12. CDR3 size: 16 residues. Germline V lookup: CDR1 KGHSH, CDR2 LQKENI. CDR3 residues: CASSPSGTGDTGGYTF. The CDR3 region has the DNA TGTGCCAGCTCACCTTCAGGGACAGGGGATACGGGCGGCTACACCTTC.

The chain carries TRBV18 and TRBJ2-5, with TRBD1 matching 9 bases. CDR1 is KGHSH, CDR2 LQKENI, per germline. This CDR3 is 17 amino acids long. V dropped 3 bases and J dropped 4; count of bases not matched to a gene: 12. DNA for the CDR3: TGTGCCAGCTCACCGCTTGGTACAGGGGGCAGCGGAGAGACCCAGTACTTC. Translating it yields CASSPLGTGGSGETQYF.

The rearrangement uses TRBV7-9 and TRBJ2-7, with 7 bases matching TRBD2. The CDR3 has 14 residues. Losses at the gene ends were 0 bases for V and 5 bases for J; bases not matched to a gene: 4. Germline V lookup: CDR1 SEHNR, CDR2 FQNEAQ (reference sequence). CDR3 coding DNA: TGTGCCAGCAGCTTAGCGGGAGGGCGTCACGAGCAGTACTTC. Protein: CASSLAGGRHEQYF. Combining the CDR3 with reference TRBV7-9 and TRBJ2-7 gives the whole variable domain DTGVSQNPRHKITKRGQNVTFRCDPISEHNRLYWYRQTLGQGPEFLTYFQNEAQLEKSRLLSDRFSAERPKGSFSTLEIQRTEQGDSAMYLCASSLAGGRHEQYFGPGTRLTVT.

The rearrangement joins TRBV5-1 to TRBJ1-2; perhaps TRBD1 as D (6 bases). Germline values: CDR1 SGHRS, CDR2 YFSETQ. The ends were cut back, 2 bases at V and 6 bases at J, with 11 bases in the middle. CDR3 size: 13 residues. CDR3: CASSFRTAHGYTF. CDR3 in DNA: TGCGCCAGCAGCTTTCGGACAGCCCATGGCTACACCTTC.

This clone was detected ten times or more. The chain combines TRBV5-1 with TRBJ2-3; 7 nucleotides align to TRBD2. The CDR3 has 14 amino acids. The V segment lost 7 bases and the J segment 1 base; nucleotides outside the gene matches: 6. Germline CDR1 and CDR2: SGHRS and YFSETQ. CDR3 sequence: CASRYLAGTDTQYF. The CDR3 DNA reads TGCGCCAGCCGATATCTAGCGGGCACAGATACGCAGTATTTT.

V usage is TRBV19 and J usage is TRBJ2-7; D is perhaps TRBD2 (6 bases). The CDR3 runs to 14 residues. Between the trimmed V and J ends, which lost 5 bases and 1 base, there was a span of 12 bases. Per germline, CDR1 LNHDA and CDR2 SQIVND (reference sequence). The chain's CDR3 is CASSGVRGSYEQYF. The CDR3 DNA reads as TGTGCCAGTAGTGGGGTGCGGGGTTCCTACGAGCAGTACTTC.

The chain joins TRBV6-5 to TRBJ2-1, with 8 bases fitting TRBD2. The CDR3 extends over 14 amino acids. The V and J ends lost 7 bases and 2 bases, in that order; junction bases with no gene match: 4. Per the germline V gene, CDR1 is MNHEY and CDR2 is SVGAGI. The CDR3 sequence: CASNGGATYNEQFF. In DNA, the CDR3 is TGTGCCAGCAACGGGGGGGCCACCTACAATGAGCAGTTCTTC.

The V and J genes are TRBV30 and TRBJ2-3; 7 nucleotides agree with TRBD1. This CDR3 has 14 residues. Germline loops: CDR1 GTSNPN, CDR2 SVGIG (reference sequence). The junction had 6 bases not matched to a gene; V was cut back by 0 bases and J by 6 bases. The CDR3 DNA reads TGTGCCTGGAGTGTAGCCAGGGGGTCCGATACGCAGTATTTT. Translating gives CAWSVARGSDTQYF.

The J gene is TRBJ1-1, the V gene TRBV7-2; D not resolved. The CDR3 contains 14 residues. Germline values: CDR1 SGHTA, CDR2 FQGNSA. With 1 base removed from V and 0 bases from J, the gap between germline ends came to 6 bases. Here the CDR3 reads CASSLGTVNTEAFF. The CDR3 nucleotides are TGTGCCAGCAGCTTAGGAACGGTGAACACTGAAGCTTTCTTT.

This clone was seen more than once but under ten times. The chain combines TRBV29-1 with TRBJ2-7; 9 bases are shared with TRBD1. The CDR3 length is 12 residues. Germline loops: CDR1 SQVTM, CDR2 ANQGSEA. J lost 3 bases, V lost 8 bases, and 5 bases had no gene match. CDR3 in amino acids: CSIQGANYEQYF. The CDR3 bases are TGCAGCATACAGGGGGCTAACTACGAGCAGTACTTC.

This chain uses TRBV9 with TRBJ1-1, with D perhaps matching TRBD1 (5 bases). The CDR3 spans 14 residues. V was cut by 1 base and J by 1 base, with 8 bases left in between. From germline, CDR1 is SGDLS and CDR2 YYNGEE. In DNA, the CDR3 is TGTGCCAGCAGCGTAACGGGGGGGAACACTGAAGCTTTCTTT. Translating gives CASSVTGGNTEAFF.

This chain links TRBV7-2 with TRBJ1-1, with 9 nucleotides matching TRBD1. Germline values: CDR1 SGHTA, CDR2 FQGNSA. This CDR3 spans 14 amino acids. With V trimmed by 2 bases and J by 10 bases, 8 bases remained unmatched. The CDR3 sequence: CASSLRQGEGAAFF. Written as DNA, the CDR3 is TGTGCCAGCAGCTTACGACAGGGGGAAGGCGCAGCTTTCTTT.

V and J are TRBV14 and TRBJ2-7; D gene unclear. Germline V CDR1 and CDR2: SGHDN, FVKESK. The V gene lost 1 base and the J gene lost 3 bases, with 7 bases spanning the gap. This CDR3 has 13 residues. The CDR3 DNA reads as TGTGCCAGCAGCCAAGGGGCCTACTACGAGCAGTACTTC. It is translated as CASSQGAYYEQYF.

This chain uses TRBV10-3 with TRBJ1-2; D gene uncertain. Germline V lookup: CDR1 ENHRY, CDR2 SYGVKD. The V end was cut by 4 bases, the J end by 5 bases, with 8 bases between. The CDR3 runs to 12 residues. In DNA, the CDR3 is TGTGCCATCAGTGCGGGAGAGTATGGCTACACCTTC. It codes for CAISAGEYGYTF.

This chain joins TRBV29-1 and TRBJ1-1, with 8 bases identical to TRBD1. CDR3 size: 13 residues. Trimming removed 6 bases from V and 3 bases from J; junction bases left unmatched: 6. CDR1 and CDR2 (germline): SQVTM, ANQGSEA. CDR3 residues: CSVARGHDTEAFF. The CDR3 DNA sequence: TGCAGCGTCGCCAGGGGGCACGACACTGAAGCTTTCTTT. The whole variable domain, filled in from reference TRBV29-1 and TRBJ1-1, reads SAVISQKPSRDICQRGTSLTIQCQVDSQVTMMFWYRQQPGQSLTLIATANQGSEATYESGFVIDKFPISRPNLTFSTLTVSNMSPEDSSIYLCSVARGHDTEAFFGQGTRLTVV.